This T cell receptor beta chain was sequenced for a study of T cell changes during pregnancy in multiple sclerosis. Trimming removed 1 base from V and 4 bases from J; junction bases left unmatched: 3. The CDR3 is 15 amino acids. Germline V gives CDR1 SGHVS, CDR2 FNYEAQ. Profiled with immunoSEQ multiplex PCR; TCRdb holds only in-frame clones, not every one. The sample lists some 80,000 clones; more than 70% were seen once. This chain connects TRBV7-6 to TRBJ2-1; 8 nucleotides line up with TRBD1. The origin of this receptor is a female donor in good health, enrolled as a control in a pregnancy study. This specimen consisted of peripheral blood, obtained in the first trimester of pregnancy. The CDR3 DNA follows: TGTGCCAGCAGCTTAGGGCAGGGGGCTTACAATGAGCAGTTCTTC. Its protein is CASSLGQGAYNEQFF. The entire variable domain, with the rest obtained from reference TRBV7-6 and TRBJ2-1, is as follows: GAGVSQSPRYKVTKRGQDVALRCDPISGHVSLYWYRQALGQGPEFLTYFNYEAQQDKSGLPNDRFSAERPEGSISTLTIQRTEQRDSAMYRCASSLGQGAYNEQFFGPGTRLTVL.